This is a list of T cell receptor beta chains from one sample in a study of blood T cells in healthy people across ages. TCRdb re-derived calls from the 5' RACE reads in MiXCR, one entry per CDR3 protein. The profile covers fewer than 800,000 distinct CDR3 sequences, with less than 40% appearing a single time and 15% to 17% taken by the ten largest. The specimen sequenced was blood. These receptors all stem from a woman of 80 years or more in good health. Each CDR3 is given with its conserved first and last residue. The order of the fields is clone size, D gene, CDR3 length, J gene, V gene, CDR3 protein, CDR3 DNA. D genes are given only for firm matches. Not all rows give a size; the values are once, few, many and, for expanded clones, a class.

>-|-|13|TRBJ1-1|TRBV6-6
CASNGGRNTEAFF
TGTGCCAGCAATGGAGGGAGGAACACTGAAGCTTTCTTT
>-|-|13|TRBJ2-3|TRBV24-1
CAARTGSTDTQYF
TGTGCCGCTCGAACTGGGAGCACAGATACGCAGTATTTT
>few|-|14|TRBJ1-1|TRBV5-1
CASSLHNGNTEAFF
TGCGCCAGCAGCTTGCACAATGGGAACACTGAAGCTTTCTTT
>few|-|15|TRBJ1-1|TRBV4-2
CASSQEGITNTEAFF
TGTGCCAGCAGCCAAGAAGGGATAACGAACACTGAAGCTTTCTTT
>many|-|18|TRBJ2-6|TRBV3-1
CASSQGPTLGRGANVLTF
TGTGCCAGCAGCCAAGGGCCCACGTTGGGGCGCGGGGCCAACGTCCTGACTTTC
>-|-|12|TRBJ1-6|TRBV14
CASSRGGGLLHF
TGTGCCAGCAGCCGAGGTGGGGGCCTCCTCCACTTT
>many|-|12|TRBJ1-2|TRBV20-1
CSARVGAGRDTF
TGCAGTGCTAGAGTGGGCGCCGGAAGGGACACCTTC
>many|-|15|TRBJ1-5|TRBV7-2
CASSLAGNSNQPQHF
TGTGCCAGCAGCTTAGCGGGGAATAGCAATCAGCCCCAGCATTTT
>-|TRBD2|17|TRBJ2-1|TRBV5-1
CASSPSGSPVSYNEQFF
TGCGCCAGCAGCCCAAGCGGGAGCCCCGTTTCCTACAATGAGCAGTTCTTC
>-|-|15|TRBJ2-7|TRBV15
CATSRGGSSYNEQYF
TGTGCCACCAGCAGAGGAGGGAGCTCCTACAATGAGCAGTACTTC
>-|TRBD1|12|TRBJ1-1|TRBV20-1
CSATTGWAEAFF
TGCAGTGCTACGACAGGGTGGGCTGAAGCTTTCTTT
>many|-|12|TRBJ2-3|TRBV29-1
CSVVRGADTQYF
TGCAGCGTTGTCAGGGGGGCAGATACGCAGTATTTT
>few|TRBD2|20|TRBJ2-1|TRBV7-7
CASSFPGTSGGADSYNEQFF
TGTGCTAGCAGCTTCCCAGGGACTAGCGGGGGGGCTGATTCCTACAATGAGCAGTTCTTC
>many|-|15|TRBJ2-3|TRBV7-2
CASIRTWGASDTQYF
TGTGCCAGCATCCGAACGTGGGGGGCGTCAGATACGCAGTATTTT
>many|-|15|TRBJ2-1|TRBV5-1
CASSLGLGDYNEQFF
TGCGCCAGCAGCTTGGGACTAGGAGACTACAATGAGCAGTTCTTC
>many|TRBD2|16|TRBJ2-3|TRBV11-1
CASSRSSGGPTDTQYF
TGTGCCAGCAGCCGATCTAGCGGGGGGCCCACAGATACGCAGTATTTT
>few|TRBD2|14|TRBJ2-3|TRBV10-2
CASSDGGGPDTQYF
TGCGCCAGCAGTGACGGGGGGGGCCCAGATACGCAGTATTTT
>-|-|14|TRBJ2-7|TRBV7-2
CANSQDSSYNEQYF
TGTGCCAACAGCCAGGACAGCTCCTACAATGAGCAGTACTTC
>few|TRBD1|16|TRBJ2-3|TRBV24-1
CATSLGGQGREDTQYF
TGTGCCACCAGTCTAGGAGGACAGGGAAGGGAAGATACGCAGTATTTT
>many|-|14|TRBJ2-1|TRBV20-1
CSARDDGSYNEQFF
TGCAGTGCTAGAGACGATGGCTCCTACAATGAGCAGTTCTTC
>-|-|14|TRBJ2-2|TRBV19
CASSNPGVTGELFF
TGTGCCAGTAGTAACCCAGGGGTAACCGGGGAGCTGTTTTTT
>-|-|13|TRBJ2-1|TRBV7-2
CTSSVNAGRQQFF
TGTACCAGCAGCGTCAACGCGGGAAGGCAGCAGTTCTTC
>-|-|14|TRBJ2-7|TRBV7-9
CASSQRTESYEQYF
TGTGCCAGCAGCCAACGGACCGAATCCTACGAGCAGTACTTC
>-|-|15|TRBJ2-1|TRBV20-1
CSARPGTGAYNEQFF
TGCAGTGCTAGACCCGGGACTGGGGCCTACAATGAGCAGTTCTTC
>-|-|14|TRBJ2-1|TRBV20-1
CSASDSWVWNEQFF
TGCAGTGCTAGCGACAGTTGGGTTTGGAATGAGCAGTTCTTC
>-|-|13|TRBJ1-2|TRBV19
CAGSTTGTGGYTF
TGTGCCGGGAGTACAACAGGGACTGGCGGCTACACCTTC
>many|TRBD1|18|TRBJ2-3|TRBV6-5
CASSSLPPGQGRTDTQYF
TGTGCCAGCAGTTCCCTTCCCCCGGGACAGGGGCGCACAGATACGCAGTATTTT
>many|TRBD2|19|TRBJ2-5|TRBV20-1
CSASRNIGLAGGREETQYF
TGCAGTGCTAGCCGCAACATAGGACTAGCGGGGGGTCGGGAAGAGACCCAGTACTTC
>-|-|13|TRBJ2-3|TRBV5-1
CASSAGPRETQYF
TGCGCCAGCAGTGCGGGACCACGAGAGACCCAGTACTTT
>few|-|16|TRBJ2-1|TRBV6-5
CASRVGQRAGNNEQFF
TGTGCCAGCAGAGTGGGGCAGAGGGCTGGGAACAATGAGCAGTTCTTC
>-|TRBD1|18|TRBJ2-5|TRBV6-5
CASSYSYSWTGSQETQYF
TGTGCCAGCAGTTACTCATACTCATGGACAGGATCACAAGAGACCCAGTACTTC
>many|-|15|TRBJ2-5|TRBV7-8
CASSLEWKGTETQYF
TGTGCCAGCAGCTTAGAGTGGAAGGGTACAGAGACCCAGTACTTC
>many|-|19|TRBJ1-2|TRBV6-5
CASSYYLGHTQSLGYGYTF
TGTGCCAGCAGTTACTACTTGGGACACACTCAGAGCCTGGGGTATGGCTACACCTTC
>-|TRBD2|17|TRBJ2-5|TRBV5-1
CASSPWGLAGGMNEQYF
TGCGCCAGCAGCCCCTGGGGACTAGCGGGGGGGATGAATGAGCAGTACTTC
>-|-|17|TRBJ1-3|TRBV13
CASSLWGQTSSGNTIYF
TGTGCCAGCAGCTTATGGGGTCAAACCAGCTCTGGAAACACCATATATTTT
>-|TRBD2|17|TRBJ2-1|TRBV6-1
CASSPHQRGATVAEQFF
TGTGCCAGCAGTCCTCACCAGCGGGGGGCCACTGTTGCTGAGCAGTTCTTC
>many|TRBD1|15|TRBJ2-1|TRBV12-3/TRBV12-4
CASRPRDSSYNEQFF
TGTGCCAGCAGGCCCCGGGACAGCTCCTACAATGAGCAGTTCTTC
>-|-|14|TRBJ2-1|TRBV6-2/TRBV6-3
CASSYAPKGNEQFF
TGTGCCAGCAGTTACGCCCCTAAGGGGAATGAGCAGTTCTTC
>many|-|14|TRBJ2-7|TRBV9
CASSVGDSSYEQYF
TGTGCCAGCAGCGTGGGGGACTCCTCCTACGAGCAGTACTTC
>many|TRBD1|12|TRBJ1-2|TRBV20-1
CSAGSGGYGYTF
TGCAGTGCGGGATCAGGGGGCTATGGCTACACCTTC